This record covers a single T cell receptor beta chain. Using its own MiXCR run on the RT-PCR reads, TCRdb lists one record per CDR3 protein. The sample carries about 230,000 distinct CDR3 sequences, 11% to 15% recorded once. Germline V gene data show CDR1 as LNHDA and CDR2 as SQIVND (reference sequence). This CDR3 is 14 amino acids long. Trimming took off 7 bases at V and 0 bases at J, with 9 bases between the two ends. The data were taken from a study of patients and donors after allogeneic stem cell transplantation. Sequencing input: blood, either unsorted or a sorted T cell fraction (not recorded which). The chain is built from TRBV19 and TRBJ2-2; D gene unclear. The TCR comes from a human donor who was either an allogeneic HSCT recipient or a stem cell or donor lymphocyte infusion donor (not recorded which). It is not recorded whose cells these are; they may come from a transplant donor. The CDR3: CASTRRPNTGELFF. DNA of the CDR3: TGTGCCAGTACTCGACGTCCGAACACCGGGGAGCTGTTTTTT.